This T cell receptor beta chain was captured by sequencing in a study of blood T cell repertoires in COVID-19. Study summary: Nucleic acid was either cDNA or gDNA, and it came from T cells, B-cell-depleted T cells, or PBMCs.

Source study methods: Estimation of nucleated cell counts relied on the amplification of reference gene primers. Libraries were prepared by immunoSEQ multiplex PCR; TCRdb keeps only in-frame clonotypes and omits some of them. The V and J calls and the clone size are those of that table, but D and trimming were determined from the DNA. Of about 240,000 clones listed, roughly 82% are singletons. The sequencing input was peripheral blood. The TCR was taken from a woman between 70 and 85 years old with acute or convalescent COVID-19.

The CDR3 DNA reads TGCAGTGCTAGTGGAGGATCTGGAAACACCATATATTTT. It codes for CSASGGSGNTIYF. The chain joins TRBV20-1 to TRBJ1-3, with no clear D. The CDR3 is made up of 13 amino acids. V was trimmed by 3 bases and J by 1 base, leaving 7 bases between them. Germline V gene data show CDR1 as DFQATT and CDR2 as SNEGSKA (reference sequence).